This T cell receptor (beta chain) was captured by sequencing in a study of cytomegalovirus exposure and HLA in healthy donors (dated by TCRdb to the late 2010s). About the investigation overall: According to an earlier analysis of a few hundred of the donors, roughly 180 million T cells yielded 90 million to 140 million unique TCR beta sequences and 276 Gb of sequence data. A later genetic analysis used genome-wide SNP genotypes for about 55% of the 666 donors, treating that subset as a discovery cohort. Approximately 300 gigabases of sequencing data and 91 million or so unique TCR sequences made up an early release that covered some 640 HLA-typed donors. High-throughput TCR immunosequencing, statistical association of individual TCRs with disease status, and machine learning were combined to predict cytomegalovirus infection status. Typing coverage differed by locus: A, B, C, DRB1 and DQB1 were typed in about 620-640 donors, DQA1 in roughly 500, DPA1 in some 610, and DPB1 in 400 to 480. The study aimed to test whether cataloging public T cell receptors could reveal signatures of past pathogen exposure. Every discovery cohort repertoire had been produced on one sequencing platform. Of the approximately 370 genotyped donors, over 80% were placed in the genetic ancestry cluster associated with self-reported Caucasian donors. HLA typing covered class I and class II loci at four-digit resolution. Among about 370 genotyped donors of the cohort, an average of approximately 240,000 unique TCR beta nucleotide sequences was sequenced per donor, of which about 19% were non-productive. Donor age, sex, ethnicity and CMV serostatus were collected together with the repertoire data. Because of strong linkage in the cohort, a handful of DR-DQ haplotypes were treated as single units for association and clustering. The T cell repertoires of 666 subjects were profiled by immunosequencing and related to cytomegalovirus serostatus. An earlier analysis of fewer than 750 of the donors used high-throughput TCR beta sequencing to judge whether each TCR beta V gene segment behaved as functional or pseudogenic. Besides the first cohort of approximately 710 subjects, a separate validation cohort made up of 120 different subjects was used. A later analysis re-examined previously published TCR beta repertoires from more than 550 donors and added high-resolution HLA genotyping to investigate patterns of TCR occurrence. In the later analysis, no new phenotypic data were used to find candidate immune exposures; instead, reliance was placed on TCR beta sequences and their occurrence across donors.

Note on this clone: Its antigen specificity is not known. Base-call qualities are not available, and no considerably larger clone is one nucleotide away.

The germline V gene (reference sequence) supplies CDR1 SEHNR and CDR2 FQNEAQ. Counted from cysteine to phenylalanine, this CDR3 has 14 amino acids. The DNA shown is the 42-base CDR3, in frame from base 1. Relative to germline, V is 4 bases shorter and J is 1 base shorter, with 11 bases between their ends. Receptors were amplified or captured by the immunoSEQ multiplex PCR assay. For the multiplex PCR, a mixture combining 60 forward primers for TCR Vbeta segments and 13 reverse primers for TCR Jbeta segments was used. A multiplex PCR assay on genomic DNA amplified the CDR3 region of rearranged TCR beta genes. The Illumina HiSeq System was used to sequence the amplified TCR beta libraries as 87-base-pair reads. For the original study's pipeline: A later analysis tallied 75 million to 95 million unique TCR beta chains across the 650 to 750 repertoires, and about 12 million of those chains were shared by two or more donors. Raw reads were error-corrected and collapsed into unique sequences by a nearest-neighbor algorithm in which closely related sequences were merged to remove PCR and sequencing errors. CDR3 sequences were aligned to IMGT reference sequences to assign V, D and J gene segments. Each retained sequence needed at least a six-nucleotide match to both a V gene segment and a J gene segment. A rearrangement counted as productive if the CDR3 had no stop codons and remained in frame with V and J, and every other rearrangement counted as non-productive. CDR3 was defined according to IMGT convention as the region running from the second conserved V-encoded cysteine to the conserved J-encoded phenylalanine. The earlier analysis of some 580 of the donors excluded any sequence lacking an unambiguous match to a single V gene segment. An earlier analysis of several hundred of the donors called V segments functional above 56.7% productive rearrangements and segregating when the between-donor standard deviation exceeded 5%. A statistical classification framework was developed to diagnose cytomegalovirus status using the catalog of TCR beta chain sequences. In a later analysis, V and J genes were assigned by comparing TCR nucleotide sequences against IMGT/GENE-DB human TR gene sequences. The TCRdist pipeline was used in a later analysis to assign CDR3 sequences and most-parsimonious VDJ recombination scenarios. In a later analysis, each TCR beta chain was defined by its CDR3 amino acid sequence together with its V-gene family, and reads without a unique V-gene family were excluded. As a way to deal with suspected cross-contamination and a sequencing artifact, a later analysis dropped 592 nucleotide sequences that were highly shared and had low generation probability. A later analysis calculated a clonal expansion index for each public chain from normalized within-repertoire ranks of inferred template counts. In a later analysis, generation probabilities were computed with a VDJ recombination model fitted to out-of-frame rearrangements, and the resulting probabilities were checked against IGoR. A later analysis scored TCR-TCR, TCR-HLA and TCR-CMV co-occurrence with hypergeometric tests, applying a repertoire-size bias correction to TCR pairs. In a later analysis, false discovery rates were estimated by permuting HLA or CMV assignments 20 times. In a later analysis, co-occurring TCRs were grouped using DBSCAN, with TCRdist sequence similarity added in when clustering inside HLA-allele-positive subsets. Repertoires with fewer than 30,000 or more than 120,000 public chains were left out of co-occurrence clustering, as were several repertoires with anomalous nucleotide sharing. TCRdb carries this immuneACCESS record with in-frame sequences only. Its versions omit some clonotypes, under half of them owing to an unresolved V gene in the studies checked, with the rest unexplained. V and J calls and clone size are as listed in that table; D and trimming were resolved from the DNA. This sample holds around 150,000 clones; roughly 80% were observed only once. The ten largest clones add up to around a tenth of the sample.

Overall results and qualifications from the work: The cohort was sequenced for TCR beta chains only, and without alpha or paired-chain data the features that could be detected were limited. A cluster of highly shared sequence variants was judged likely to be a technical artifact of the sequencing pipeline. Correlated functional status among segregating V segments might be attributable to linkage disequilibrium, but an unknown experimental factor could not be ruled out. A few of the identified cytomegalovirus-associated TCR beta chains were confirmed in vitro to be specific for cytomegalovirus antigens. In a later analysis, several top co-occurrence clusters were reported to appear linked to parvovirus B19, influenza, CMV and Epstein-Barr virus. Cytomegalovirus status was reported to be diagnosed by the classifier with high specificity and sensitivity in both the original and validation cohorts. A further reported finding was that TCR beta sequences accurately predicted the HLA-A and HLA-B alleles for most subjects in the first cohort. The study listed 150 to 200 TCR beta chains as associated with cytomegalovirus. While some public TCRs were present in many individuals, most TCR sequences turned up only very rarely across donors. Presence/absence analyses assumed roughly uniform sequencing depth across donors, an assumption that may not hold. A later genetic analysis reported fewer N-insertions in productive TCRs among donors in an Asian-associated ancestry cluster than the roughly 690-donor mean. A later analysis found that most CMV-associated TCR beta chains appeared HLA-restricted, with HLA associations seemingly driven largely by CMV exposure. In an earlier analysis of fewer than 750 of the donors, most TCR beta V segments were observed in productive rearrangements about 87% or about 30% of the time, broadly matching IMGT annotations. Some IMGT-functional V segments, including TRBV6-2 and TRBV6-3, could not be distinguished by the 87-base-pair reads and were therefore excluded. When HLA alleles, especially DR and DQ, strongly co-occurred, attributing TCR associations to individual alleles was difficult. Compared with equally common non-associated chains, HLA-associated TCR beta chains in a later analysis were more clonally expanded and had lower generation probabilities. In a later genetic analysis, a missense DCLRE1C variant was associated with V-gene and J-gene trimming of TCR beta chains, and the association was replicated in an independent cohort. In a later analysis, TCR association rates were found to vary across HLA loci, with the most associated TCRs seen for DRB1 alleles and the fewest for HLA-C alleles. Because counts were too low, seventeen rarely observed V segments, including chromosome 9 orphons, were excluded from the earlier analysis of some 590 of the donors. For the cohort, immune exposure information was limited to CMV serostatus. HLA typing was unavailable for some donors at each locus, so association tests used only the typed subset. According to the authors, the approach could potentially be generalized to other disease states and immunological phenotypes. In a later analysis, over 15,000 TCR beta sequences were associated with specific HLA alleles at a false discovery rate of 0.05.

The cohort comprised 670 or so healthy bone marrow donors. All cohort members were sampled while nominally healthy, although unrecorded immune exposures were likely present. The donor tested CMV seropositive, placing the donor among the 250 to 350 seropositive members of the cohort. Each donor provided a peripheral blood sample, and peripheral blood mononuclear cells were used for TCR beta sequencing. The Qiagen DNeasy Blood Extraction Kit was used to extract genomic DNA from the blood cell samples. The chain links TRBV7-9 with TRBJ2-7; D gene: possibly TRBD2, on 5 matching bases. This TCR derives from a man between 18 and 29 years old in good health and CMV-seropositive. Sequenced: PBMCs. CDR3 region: CASSYGGGSYEQYF. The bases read TGTGCCAGCAGCTACGGCGGCGGGTCCTACGAGCAGTACTTC.